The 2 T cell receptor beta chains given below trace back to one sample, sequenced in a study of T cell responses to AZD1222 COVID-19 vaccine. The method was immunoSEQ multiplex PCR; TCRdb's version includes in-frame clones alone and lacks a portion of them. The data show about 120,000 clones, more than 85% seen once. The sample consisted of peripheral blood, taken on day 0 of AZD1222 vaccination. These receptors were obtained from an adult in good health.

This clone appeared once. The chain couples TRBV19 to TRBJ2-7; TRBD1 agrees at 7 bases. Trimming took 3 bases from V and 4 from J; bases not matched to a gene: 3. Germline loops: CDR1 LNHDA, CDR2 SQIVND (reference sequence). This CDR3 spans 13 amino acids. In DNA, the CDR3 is TGTGCCAGTAGTATCCAGACAGGGTACGAGCAGTACTTC. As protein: CASSIQTGYEQYF.

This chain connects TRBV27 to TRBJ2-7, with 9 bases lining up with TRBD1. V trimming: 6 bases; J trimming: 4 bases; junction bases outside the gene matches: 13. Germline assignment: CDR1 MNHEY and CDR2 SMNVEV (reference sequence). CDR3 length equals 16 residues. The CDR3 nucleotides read TGTGCCAGCAGAAGCCAAAAGGACAGGGGAGCTTACGAGCAGTACTTC. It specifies CASRSQKDRGAYEQYF.